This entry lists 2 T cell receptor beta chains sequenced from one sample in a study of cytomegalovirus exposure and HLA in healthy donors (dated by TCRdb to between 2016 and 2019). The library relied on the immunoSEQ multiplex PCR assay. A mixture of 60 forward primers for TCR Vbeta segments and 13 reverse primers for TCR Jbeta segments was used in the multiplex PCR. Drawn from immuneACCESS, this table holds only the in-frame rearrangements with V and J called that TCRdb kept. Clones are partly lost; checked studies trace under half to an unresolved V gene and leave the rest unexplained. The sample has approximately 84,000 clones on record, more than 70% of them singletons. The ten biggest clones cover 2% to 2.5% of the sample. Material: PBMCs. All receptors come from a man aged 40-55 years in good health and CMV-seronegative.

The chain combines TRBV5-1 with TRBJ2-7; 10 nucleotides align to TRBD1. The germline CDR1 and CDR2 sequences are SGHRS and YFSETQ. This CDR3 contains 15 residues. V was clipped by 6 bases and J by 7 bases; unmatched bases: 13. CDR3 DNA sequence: TGCGCCAGCACCTCGGGGGACAGGGGAATTGGTGAGCAGTACTTC. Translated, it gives CASTSGDRGIGEQYF. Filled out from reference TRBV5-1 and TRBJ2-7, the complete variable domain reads KAGVTQTPRYLIKTRGQQVTLSCSPISGHRSVSWYQQTPGQGLQFLFEYFSETQRNKGNFPGRFSGRQFSNSRSEMNVSTLELGDSALYLCASTSGDRGIGEQYFGPGTRLTVT.

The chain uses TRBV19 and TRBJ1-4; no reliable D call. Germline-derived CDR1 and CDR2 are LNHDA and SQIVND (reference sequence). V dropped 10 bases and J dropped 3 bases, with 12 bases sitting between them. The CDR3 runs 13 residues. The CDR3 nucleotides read TGTGCCACTCAAGTCACAGCTAATGAAAAACTGTTTTTT. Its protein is CATQVTANEKLFF. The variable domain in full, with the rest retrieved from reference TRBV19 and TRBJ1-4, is DGGITQSPKYLFRKEGQNVTLSCEQNLNHDAMYWYRQDPGQGLRLIYYSQIVNDFQKGDIAEGYSVSREKKESFPLTVTSAQKNPTAFYLCATQVTANEKLFFGSGTQLSVL.